The clone carrying this TCR beta chain came up many times. The target antigen is unknown. Via MiXCR, TCRdb re-called the RT-PCR reads, giving one row per CDR3 protein. The sample has over 400,000 distinct CDR3 sequences, approximately 11% seen once. The CDR3 totals 16 residues. The V and J ends lost 2 bases and 1 base, in that order; junction bases with no gene match: 7. Per germline, CDR1 SGHRS and CDR2 YFSETQ. This sample is drawn from a study of response to subunit inactivated influenza vaccine. Points from the study as a whole: Every seasonal influenza vaccination brings in few new T cells, the authors suggested.

The source was PBMCs from blood, collected 35 to 45 days after vaccination. The chain uses TRBV5-1 and TRBJ2-7; 9 positions match TRBD1. This receptor was taken from a man aged 45 to 65 who received an inactivated influenza vaccine. The CDR3 DNA sequence: TGCGCCAGCAGCTTCGGACAGGGGTTCGCTTCCTACGAGCAGTACTTC. It translates to CASSFGQGFASYEQYF.